This T cell receptor beta chain was profiled in a study of identical twins. Study-level results: Donors were not followed over many years; analysis was cross-sectional. The degree of excess twin sharing was weaker in beta out-of-frame sequences.

Healthy Caucasians supplied all donations. This clonotype came up a few times. What it binds is not known. The trim removed 0 bases at V and 2 bases at J, leaving 7 bases unmatched. This CDR3 is built from 17 residues. Looked up from germline, CDR1 is LGHNA and CDR2 is YNFKEQ. One entry per CDR3 protein, called by TCRdb with MiXCR from the 5' RACE reads. The profile shows some 730,000 distinct CDR3 sequences, roughly 18% of them singletons. This sample was also put to use in a study of T cells expressing NK-cell markers. That investigation notes: Seven of the eight sequenced donors were classified as HCMV-seropositive, and one was classified as seronegative.

The V and J genes are TRBV4-2 and TRBJ2-3; TRBD2 aligns across 8 bases. What was sequenced was PBMCs. The source of this sequence is a woman aged 18-30 years in good health. The DNA for the CDR3 is TGTGCCAGCAGCCAAGATCTGGCGGGGGGAGCCACAGATACGCAGTATTTT. Protein product: CASSQDLAGGATDTQYF.